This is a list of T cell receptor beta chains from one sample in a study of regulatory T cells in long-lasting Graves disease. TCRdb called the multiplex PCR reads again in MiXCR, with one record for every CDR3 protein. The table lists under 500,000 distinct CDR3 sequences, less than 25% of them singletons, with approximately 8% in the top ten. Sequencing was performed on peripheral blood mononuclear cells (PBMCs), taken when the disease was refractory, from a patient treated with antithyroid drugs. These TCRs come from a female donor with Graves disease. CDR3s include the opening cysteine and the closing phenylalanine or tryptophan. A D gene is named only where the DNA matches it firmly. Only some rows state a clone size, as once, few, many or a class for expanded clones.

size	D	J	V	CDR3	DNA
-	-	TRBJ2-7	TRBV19	CANTGSYEQYF	TGTGCCAACACAGGGTCCTACGAGCAGTACTTC
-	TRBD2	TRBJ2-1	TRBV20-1	CSESGLGYNEQFF	TGCAGTGAATCCGGACTAGGGTACAATGAACAGTTCTTC
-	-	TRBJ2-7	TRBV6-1	CASTPPRGDQGHKDF	TGTGCCAGCACCCCTCCGCGCGGGGACCAGGGACATAAGGACTTC
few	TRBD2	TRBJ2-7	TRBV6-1	CASSALGLAGAYEQYF	TGTGCCAGCAGCGCACTGGGACTAGCGGGAGCCTACGAGCAGTACTTC
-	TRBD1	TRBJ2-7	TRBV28	CAVLDKGTGIYEQYF	TGTGCCGTACTGGATAAGGGGACAGGGATTTACGAGCAGTACTTC
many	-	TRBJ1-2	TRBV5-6	CASSLLGRAHGYTF	TGTGCCAGCAGCTTGCTTGGCAGGGCCCATGGCTACACCTTC
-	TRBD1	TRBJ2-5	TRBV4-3	CASSQEDRAGKTQYF	TGCGCCAGCAGCCAAGAAGACAGGGCAGGAAAGACCCAGTACTTC
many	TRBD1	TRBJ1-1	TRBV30	CAWSVDGQGVSEAFF	TGTGCCTGGAGTGTAGACGGACAGGGGGTATCTGAAGCTTTCTTT
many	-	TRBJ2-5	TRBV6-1	CASSESWALETQYF	TGTGCCAGCAGTGAATCTTGGGCCCTAGAGACCCAGTACTTC
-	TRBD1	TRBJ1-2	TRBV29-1	CSVEDPTGAGYTF	TGCAGCGTTGAAGACCCGACAGGGGCTGGCTACACCTTC
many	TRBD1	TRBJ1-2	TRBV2	CASIKRTGGDGYTF	TGTGCCAGCATCAAAAGGACAGGGGGCGATGGCTACACCTTC